The clone carrying this T cell receptor beta chain was detected only once. The sample belongs to a study of blood T cell repertoires in COVID-19. The overall study: COVID-19 samples, acute and convalescent, were from the United States, Italy and Spain. Nucleic acid was either cDNA or gDNA, and it came from T cells, B-cell-depleted T cells, or PBMCs.

In the original workflow: Estimates of nucleated cell counts were drawn from the amplification of reference gene primers. This table comes from immunoSEQ multiplex PCR, and its TCRdb copy is limited to in-frame clones, with some not included. V and J calls and clone size are those listed in that table; D and trimming were worked out from the DNA. Of roughly 17,000 clones listed, 80% to 90% were seen once; the top ten hold 10%. Germline V gene lookup returns CDR1 SGHRS and CDR2 YFSETQ. After removal of 4 bases from V and 2 bases from J, the junction contained 13 bases not matched to a gene. The CDR3 contains 19 residues.

This clonotype was sampled from an older man with acute or convalescent COVID-19. Sequenced input: peripheral blood. The chain couples TRBV5-1 to TRBJ2-5, with 14 positions matching TRBD2. Written as DNA, the CDR3 is TGCGCCAGCAGCCTAGAAGGACTAGCGGGGGGCTTACCACAAGAGACCCAGTACTTC. This encodes CASSLEGLAGGLPQETQYF.